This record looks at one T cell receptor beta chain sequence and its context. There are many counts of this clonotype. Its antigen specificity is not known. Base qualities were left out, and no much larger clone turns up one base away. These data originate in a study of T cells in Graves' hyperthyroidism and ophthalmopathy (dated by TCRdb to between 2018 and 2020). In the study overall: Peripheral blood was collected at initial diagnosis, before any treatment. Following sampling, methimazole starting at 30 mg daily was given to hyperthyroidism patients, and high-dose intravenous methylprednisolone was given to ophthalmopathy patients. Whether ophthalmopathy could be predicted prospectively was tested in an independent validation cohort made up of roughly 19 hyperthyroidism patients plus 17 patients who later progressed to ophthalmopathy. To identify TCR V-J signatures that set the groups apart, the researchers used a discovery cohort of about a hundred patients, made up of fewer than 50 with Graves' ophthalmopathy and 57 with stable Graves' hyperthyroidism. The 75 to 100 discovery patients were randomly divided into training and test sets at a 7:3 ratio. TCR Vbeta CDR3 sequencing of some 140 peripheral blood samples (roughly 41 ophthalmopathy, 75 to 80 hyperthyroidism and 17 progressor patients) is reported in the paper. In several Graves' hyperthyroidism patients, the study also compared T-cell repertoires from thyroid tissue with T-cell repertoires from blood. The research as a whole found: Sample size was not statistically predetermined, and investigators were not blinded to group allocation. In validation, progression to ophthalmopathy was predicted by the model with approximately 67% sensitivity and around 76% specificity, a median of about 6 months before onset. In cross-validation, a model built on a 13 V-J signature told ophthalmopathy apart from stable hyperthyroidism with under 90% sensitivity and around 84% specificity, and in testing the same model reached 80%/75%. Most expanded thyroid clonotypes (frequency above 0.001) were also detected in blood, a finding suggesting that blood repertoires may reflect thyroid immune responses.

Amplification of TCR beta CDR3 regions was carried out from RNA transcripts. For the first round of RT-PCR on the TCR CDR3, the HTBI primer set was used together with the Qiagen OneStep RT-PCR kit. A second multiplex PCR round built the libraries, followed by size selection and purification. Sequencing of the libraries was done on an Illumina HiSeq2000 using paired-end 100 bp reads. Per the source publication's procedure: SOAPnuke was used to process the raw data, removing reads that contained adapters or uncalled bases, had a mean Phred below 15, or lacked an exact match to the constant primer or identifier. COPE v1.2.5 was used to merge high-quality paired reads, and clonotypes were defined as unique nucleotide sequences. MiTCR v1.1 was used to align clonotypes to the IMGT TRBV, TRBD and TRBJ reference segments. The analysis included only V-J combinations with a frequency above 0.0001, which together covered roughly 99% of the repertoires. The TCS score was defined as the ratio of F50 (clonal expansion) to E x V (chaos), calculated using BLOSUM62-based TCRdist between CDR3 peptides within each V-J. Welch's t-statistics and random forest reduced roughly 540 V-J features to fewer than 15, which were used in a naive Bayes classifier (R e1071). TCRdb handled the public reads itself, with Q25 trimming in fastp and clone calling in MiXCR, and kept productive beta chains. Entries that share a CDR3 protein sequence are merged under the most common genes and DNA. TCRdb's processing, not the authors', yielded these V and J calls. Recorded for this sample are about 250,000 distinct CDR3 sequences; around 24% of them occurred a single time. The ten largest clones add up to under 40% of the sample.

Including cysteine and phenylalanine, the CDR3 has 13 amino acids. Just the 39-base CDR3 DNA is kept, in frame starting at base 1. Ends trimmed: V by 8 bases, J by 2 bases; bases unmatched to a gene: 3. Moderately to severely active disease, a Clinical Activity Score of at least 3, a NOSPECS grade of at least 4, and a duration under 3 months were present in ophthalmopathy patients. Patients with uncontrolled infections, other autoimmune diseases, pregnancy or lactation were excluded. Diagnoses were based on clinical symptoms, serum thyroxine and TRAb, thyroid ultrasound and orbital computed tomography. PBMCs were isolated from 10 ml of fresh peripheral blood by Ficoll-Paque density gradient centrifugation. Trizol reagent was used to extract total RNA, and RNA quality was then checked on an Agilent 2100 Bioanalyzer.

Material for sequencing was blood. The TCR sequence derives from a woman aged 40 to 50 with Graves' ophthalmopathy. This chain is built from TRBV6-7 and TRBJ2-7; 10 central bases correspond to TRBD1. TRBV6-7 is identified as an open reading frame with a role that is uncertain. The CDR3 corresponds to CASGGQGAYEQYF. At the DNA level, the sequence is TGTGCCAGCGGAGGACAGGGGGCCTACGAGCAGTACTTC.